This T cell receptor (beta chain) derives from a study of T cells in women clearing cervical HPV infection. In the case of this clone: The read halts 3 residues ahead of the CDR3 end, with the missing end drawn from the germline J gene.

This CDR3 comprises 16 residues. Germline V gene sequence: CDR1 SGHNT, CDR2 YYREEE (reference sequence). Deletions cut 6 bases from V and 0 bases from J, with 16 bases between. The assay was immunoSEQ multiplex PCR, and TCRdb's table has in-frame clones only and misses some. Its clone listing holds about 28,000 clones. This TCR derives from a woman aged 18 to 75 with a cervical HPV16 infection that either progressed to CIN3+ or cleared (not recorded which). This chain connects TRBV5-4 to TRBJ2-1; D is unresolved. Sequenced input: blood buffy coat. The CDR3 region is CASKSFLLRSYNEQFF. The CDR3 DNA, read in part, is TGTGCCAGCAAATCCTTCCTCCTACGCTCCTACAATGAG.